The TCR beta chain described here comes from a study of blood T cell repertoires in COVID-19. The overall study: COVID-19 samples, acute and convalescent, were from the United States, Italy and Spain. PBMCs, B-cell-depleted T cells, or T cells were the source of the cDNA or gDNA that made up the material.

CDR3 length: 13 amino acids. Trimming cost V 0 bases and J 9 bases, with 10 bases left between them. Germline V gives CDR1 LGHDT, CDR2 YNNKEL (reference sequence). Original processing notes: Reference gene primer amplification gave nucleated cell count estimates. The table came from immunoSEQ multiplex PCR; TCRdb's copy has only in-frame clones and leaves some out. That table supplies the V and J calls and clone size; D and trimming were determined from the DNA. This sample has more than 95,000 clones, with around 88% found just once. V gene TRBV3-1 (or the pseudogene TRBV3-2) combines with J gene TRBJ2-3, with D perhaps TRBD1 (5 bases). The receptor was isolated from a human donor in a cohort sampled during active COVID-19. Sequences were obtained from peripheral blood. CDR3 residues: CASSQEGVLTQYF. The CDR3 region has the DNA TGTGCCAGCAGCCAAGAAGGGGTTTTAACGCAGTATTTT.